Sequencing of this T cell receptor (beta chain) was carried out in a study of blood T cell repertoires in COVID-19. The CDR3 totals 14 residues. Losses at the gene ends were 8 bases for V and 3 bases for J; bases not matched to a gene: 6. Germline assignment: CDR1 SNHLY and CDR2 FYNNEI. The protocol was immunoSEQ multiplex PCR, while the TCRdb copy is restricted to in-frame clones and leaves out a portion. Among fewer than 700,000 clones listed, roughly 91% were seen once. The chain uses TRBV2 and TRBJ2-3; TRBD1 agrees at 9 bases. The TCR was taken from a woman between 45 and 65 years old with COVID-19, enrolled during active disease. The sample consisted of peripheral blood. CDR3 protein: CASGEDRGTDTQYF. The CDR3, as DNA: TGTGCCAGCGGGGAGGACAGGGGTACAGATACGCAGTATTTT. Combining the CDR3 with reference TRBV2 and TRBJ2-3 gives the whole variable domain EPEVTQTPSHQVTQMGQEVILRCVPISNHLYFYWYRQILGQKVEFLVSFYNNEISEKSEIFDDQFSVERPDGSNFTLKIRSTKLEDSAMYFCASGEDRGTDTQYFGPGTRLTVL.